This T cell receptor (beta chain) was captured in a study of cytomegalovirus exposure and HLA in healthy donors. Study-level background: Across 300 to 400 genotyped donors, about 86% landed in the Caucasian-associated ancestry cluster. Study-wide findings and caveats: TCR association rates varied by HLA locus in a later analysis, with DRB1 highest and HLA-C lowest. Most CMV-associated TCR beta chains appeared HLA-restricted in a later analysis. TCR beta sequences numbering over 15,000 were associated with HLA alleles at 0.05 false discovery rate in a later analysis.

The PCR made use of 60 Vbeta and 13 Jbeta primers. Generated by immunoSEQ multiplex PCR, the TCRdb table keeps only in-frame clones and is missing some. The table includes about 180,000 clones, around 75% detected once. V was clipped by 10 bases and J by 7 bases, with 20 bases between them. The CDR3 contains 15 residues. Germline lookup yields CDR1 MNHNS and CDR2 SASEGT. Regarding this clone: Its target is unknown.

The genes are TRBV6-1 and TRBJ1-6, with D unclear. The sequenced sample consisted of PBMCs. The origin of this receptor is a female donor in good health and CMV-seronegative. Written as DNA, the CDR3 is TGTGCCATAACTCCGGGCGGGCGCGTAAATTCACCCCTCCACTTT. This gives the protein CAITPGGRVNSPLHF.